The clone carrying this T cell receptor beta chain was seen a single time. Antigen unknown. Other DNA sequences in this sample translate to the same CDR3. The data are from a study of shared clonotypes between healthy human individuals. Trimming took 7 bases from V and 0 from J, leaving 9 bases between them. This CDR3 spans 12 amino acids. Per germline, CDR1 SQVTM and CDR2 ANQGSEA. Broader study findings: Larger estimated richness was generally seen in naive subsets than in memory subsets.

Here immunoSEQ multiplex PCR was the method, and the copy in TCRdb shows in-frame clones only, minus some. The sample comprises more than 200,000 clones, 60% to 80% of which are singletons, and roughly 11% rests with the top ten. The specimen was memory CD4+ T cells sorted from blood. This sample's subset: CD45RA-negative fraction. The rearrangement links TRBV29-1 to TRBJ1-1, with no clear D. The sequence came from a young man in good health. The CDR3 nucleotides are TGCAGCGCACAAGAGATGAACACTGAAGCTTTCTTT. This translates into CSAQEMNTEAFF.